This passage covers 5 T cell receptor beta chains from one sample sequenced in a study of cytomegalovirus exposure and HLA in healthy donors. The PCR was carried out with 60 Vbeta primers and 13 Jbeta primers. This table comes from immunoSEQ multiplex PCR, and its TCRdb copy is limited to in-frame clones, with some not included. The data show some 150,000 clones, around 80% seen once. Input material: PBMCs. These receptors originate from a man younger than 35 in good health and CMV-seropositive.

A single count supports this clone. The chain is built from TRBV5-1 and TRBJ2-7, with 7 nucleotides matching TRBD2. Germline loops: CDR1 SGHRS, CDR2 YFSETQ. The CDR3 extends over 14 amino acids. J lost 3 bases, V lost 1 base, and 4 bases had no gene match. CDR3 loop: CASSLSGEGYEQYF. CDR3 nucleotides: TGCGCCAGCAGCTTGTCGGGGGAGGGCTACGAGCAGTACTTC.

This clone was observed a handful of times. The J gene is TRBJ2-3, the V gene TRBV28; 7 bases line up with TRBD2. Trimming took 5 bases from V and 0 from J; bases not matched to a gene: 8. Looked up from germline, CDR1 is MDHEN and CDR2 is SYDVKM. The CDR3 covers 16 residues. The CDR3 bases are TGTGCCAGCAGTATTGGTTATAGCGGGAGCACAGATACGCAGTATTTT. Encoded protein: CASSIGYSGSTDTQYF.

The V gene is TRBV21-1, the J gene TRBJ1-5. TRBV21-1 is deemed a pseudogene. The CDR3 sequence is 19 residues long. The DNA for the CDR3 is TGTGCCAGCAGCAAAGATAGGACTGTCCAAGTAATGAGCAATCAGCCCCAGCATTTT. It encodes CASSKDRTVQVMSNQPQHF.

This clone was recorded only once. The chain recombines TRBV5-6 with TRBJ2-7; D ambiguous. V lost 4 bases and J 2 bases, leaving 10 bases between the germline ends. Germline V lookup: CDR1 SGHDT, CDR2 YYEEEE. This CDR3 has 13 residues. CDR3 coding DNA: TGTGCCAGCAGCGTCGGTAGTCCCTACGAGCAGTACTTC. Translating it yields CASSVGSPYEQYF.

The J gene is TRBJ1-3, the V gene TRBV28; 8 bases fit TRBD1. J gave up 3 bases and V 2 bases, and 0 bases lay outside the gene matches. The CDR3 has 14 amino acids. The germline V gene has CDR1 MDHEN and CDR2 SYDVKM. DNA of the CDR3: TGTGCCAGCAGTTTAGGACAGGGTGGAAACACCATATATTTT. Protein: CASSLGQGGNTIYF.